This T cell receptor beta chain appears in the sequencing data of a study of regulatory T cells in long-lasting Graves disease. This CDR3 region has 13 residues. CDR1 is KGHSH and CDR2 is LQKENI in the germline V gene. Deletions cut 4 bases from V and 12 bases from J, with 16 bases between. There are a few counts of this clonotype. Its antigen is unidentified. Stated time point: newly diagnosed GD, antithyroid drugs for less than 3 months. After RNA was extracted from PBMCs, the TCR library was made from it. Building the TCR beta libraries relied on iRepertoire HTBI primers, and CDR3 regions underwent Arm-PCR. TCRdb redid the calling of the multiplex PCR reads with MiXCR, one entry per CDR3 protein. Altogether about 450,000 distinct CDR3 sequences are present, about 15% being singletons, with the ten largest covering around a sixth. Broader study findings: Persistent cases favored TRBV28, TRBJ1-2 and TRBJ2-5.

This sample was also put to use in a study of T cells in Graves' hyperthyroidism and ophthalmopathy. That report adds: TCR CDR3 regions were first amplified by RT-PCR with HTBI primers.

V gene TRBV18 combines with J gene TRBJ2-1; D tentatively reads TRBD1 or TRBD2 (6 bases each). The receptor was derived from a woman aged 45-59 years with Graves disease. This specimen consisted of peripheral blood mononuclear cells (PBMCs), obtained at new diagnosis, from a patient treated with antithyroid drugs. This chain's CDR3 is CASSQGGLGGQFF. The CDR3 coding sequence is TGTGCCAGCTCACAGGGGGGCCTCGGAGGGCAGTTCTTC. The complete variable domain, with remaining parts taken from reference TRBV18 and TRBJ2-1, reads NAGVMQNPRHLVRRRGQEARLRCSPMKGHSHVYWYRQLPEEGLKFMVYLQKENIIDESGMPKERFSAEFPKEGPSILRIQQVVRGDSAAYFCASSQGGLGGQFFGPGTRLTVL.